This T cell receptor (beta chain) was sequenced for a study of identical twins. This clonotype turned up a few times. Its antigen is not identified. The study, taken as a whole, reports: Models came in too low on out-of-frame TCR alpha sharing in monozygotic twins.

TCRdb re-derived calls from the 5' RACE reads in MiXCR, one entry per CDR3 protein. The data show a few hundred thousand distinct CDR3 sequences, around 8.8% seen once. Germline V gene sequence: CDR1 PRHDT, CDR2 FYEKMQ (reference sequence). V was cut by 4 bases and J by 0 bases, with 17 bases left in between. This CDR3 is built from 17 residues. This sample was shared with a second study, whose subject was yellow fever vaccine responses in identical twins.

The receptor was isolated from a woman between 18 and 29 years old in good health. The material sequenced was CD8+ T cells sorted from blood. The chain carries TRBV13 and TRBJ2-3, with a possible D match to TRBD2 (6 bases). CDR3 region: CASSSYMGSGSTDTQYF. DNA for the CDR3: TGTGCCAGCAGCTCTTATATGGGGAGCGGGAGCACAGATACGCAGTATTTT.